A single sample is the source of the 30 T cell receptor beta chains below, sequenced in a study of blood T cells in healthy people across ages. Next came a second PCR, run for about 6 to 11 cycles, which used a sample-barcoded 5' primer along with a J-beta primer mix. MiXCR was run by TCRdb on the 5' RACE reads, yielding one entry per CDR3 protein. Of hundreds of thousands of distinct CDR3 sequences in the sample, roughly 49% were seen once. The sequencing input was blood. These TCRs come from a woman aged 60-70 years in good health.

The genes are TRBV28 and TRBJ1-2, with 9 positions matching TRBD1. Germline loops: CDR1 MDHEN, CDR2 SYDVKM. V lost 6 bases, J lost 4 bases, and 9 bases stayed unmatched. The CDR3 runs 15 residues. CDR3 residues: CASSLTGGLPYGYTF. CDR3 bases: TGTGCCAGCAGCTTGACAGGGGGACTCCCCTATGGCTACACCTTC.

This clonotype was counted between two and nine times. The chain links TRBV6-2 or TRBV6-3 to TRBJ2-7, with unresolved D. Per germline, CDR1 MNHEY and CDR2 SVGEGT. V dropped 5 bases and J dropped 0 bases, with 14 bases sitting between them. This CDR3 is built from 15 residues. CDR3: CASSPPSARSYEQYF. The CDR3 region has the DNA TGTGCCAGCAGTCCACCAAGCGCCCGCTCCTACGAGCAGTACTTC.

This clonotype came up a few times. V usage is TRBV9 and J usage is TRBJ2-2; the match to TRBD2 covers 10 bases. V shed 6 bases, J shed 5 bases, and the junction held 4 bases outside the gene matches. This CDR3 is 14 amino acids long. The germline V gene has CDR1 SGDLS and CDR2 YYNGEE. This CDR3 reads CASNSGRPTGELFF. CDR3 in DNA: TGTGCCAGCAATAGCGGGAGGCCTACCGGGGAGCTGTTTTTT.

A remark on this clonotype: One junction end does not reproduce the germline sequence, and a read error may be involved. The chain uses TRBV29-1 and TRBJ2-3; weak D call: TRBD1 (5 bases). The germline CDR1 and CDR2 sequences are SQVTM and ANQGSEA. This CDR3 has 15 amino acids. CDR3 coding DNA: TGCCGCGTTGAAATGCTGGGGCAAAGCACAGATACGCAGTATTTT. Translated: CRVEMLGQSTDTQYF.

J is TRBJ2-1 and V is TRBV9, with 7 bases matching TRBD2. CDR3 size: 15 residues. Germline CDR1 is SGDLS and CDR2 is YYNGEE. V dropped 0 bases and J dropped 3; count of bases not matched to a gene: 3. CDR3 DNA: TGTGCCAGCAGCGTAGGAGGACTAGACTACAATGAGCAGTTCTTC. It encodes CASSVGGLDYNEQFF.

The gene calls are TRBV24-1 and TRBJ2-5; 11 bases align to TRBD2. Per germline, CDR1 KGHDR and CDR2 SFDVKD. V gave up 6 bases and J gave up 2 bases; unmatched junction bases: 4. This CDR3 has 15 residues. The CDR3 is CATSNSGRAQETQYF. CDR3 bases: TGTGCCACCAGTAATAGCGGGAGGGCTCAAGAGACCCAGTACTTC.

This clonotype was found many times. The chain has TRBV7-2 and TRBJ1-2, with no clear D. Trimming removed 3 bases at V and 3 bases at J, with 14 bases between. This CDR3 has 15 residues. Looked up from germline, CDR1 is SGHTA and CDR2 is FQGNSA. The CDR3 coding sequence is TGTGCCAGCAGCTTCAGTAGGGTTCTAGACTATGGCTACACCTTC. It is translated as CASSFSRVLDYGYTF.

This clonotype appeared a few times. This chain connects TRBV30 to TRBJ2-7; D not certain. The CDR3 sequence is 11 residues long. Trimming left V 1 base short and J 6 bases short, with 7 bases between. Germline CDR1 and CDR2: GTSNPN and SVGIG (reference sequence). CDR3 nucleotide sequence: TGTGCCTGGAGTGCTGTTGGCGAGCAGTACTTC. It encodes CAWSAVGEQYF.

The chain uses TRBV2 and TRBJ2-6; 9 bases are a match to TRBD1. The CDR3 has 16 amino acids. The trim removed 2 bases at V and 3 bases at J, leaving 2 bases unmatched. In germline, CDR1 is SNHLY, CDR2 FYNNEI. CDR3 residues: CASSERGQGGANVLTF. The CDR3 DNA is TGTGCCAGCAGTGAAAGGGGACAGGGTGGGGCCAACGTCCTGACTTTC.

This clonotype was recorded a few times. V is TRBV20-1 and J is TRBJ2-3, with 7 bases that match TRBD1. The CDR3 totals 15 residues. Unmatched junction bases numbered 8, after V lost 3 bases and J lost 2 bases. The germline gives CDR1 DFQATT, CDR2 SNEGSKA (reference sequence). CDR3 sequence reads: CSASTGQTYTDTQYF. The CDR3 bases are TGCAGTGCTAGCACGGGACAGACCTACACAGATACGCAGTATTTT.

The chain uses TRBV9 and TRBJ2-3, with TRBD2 as a possible D gene (6 bases). This CDR3 is 13 amino acids long. Germline lookup yields CDR1 SGDLS and CDR2 YYNGEE. Trimming left V 7 bases short and J 0 bases short, with 9 bases between. The CDR3 loop reads CASGGTSTDTQYF. In DNA, the CDR3 is TGTGCCAGCGGCGGGACTAGCACAGATACGCAGTATTTT. The full variable domain, in which reference TRBV9 and TRBJ2-3 provide the parts outside the CDR3, is DSGVTQTPKHLITATGQRVTLRCSPRSGDLSVYWYQQSLDQGLQFLIQYYNGEERAKGNILERFSAQQFPDLHSELNLSSLELGDSALYFCASGGTSTDTQYFGPGTRLTVL.

The chain employs TRBV28 and TRBJ1-2; the D is unclear. This CDR3 contains 15 residues. Trimming removed 4 bases at V and 1 base at J, with 13 bases between. CDR1 and CDR2 (germline): MDHEN, SYDVKM. This CDR3 reads CASSSLVRNNYGYTF. In DNA, the CDR3 is TGTGCCAGCAGTTCCCTAGTCAGAAATAACTATGGCTACACCTTC.

The chain carries TRBV20-1 and TRBJ2-7; 13 positions match TRBD2. V lost 7 bases and J lost 5; bases outside the gene matches: 14. There are 16 residues in the CDR3. CDR1 and CDR2 from the germline V gene are DFQATT and SNEGSKA (reference sequence). CDR3 sequence (DNA): TGCAGTGTCCCGGGGCAGGGACTAGCGGGAAAGGACGAGCAGTACTTC. It yields the protein CSVPGQGLAGKDEQYF.

The gene calls are TRBV3-1 and TRBJ2-3, with TRBD2 matching 11 bases. Trimming removed 4 bases from V and 2 bases from J; junction bases left unmatched: 5. Germline V gene sequence: CDR1 LGHDT, CDR2 YNNKEL (reference sequence). This CDR3 has 16 amino acids. CDR3 region: CASSRRLAGTTDTQYF. The CDR3, as DNA: TGTGCCAGCAGCCGAAGACTAGCGGGAACCACAGATACGCAGTATTTT.

The CDR3 protein is CASSHGLAGQETQYF. CDR3 nucleotide sequence: TGTGCCAGCTCACACGGACTAGCGGGTCAAGAGACCCAGTACTTC. The rearrangement joins TRBV18 to TRBJ2-4; 11 positions agree with TRBD2. With the DNA end fitting TRBJ2-5 better, the J assignment may be wrong. The germline CDR1 and CDR2 sequences are KGHSH and LQKENI. The CDR3 loop spans 15 amino acids.

The chain couples TRBV27 to TRBJ1-5, with D possibly matching TRBD1 (5 bases). Trimming shortened V by 2 bases and J by 8 bases, and 22 bases separated the two germline ends. Germline V gives CDR1 MNHEY, CDR2 SMNVEV (reference sequence). CDR3 length: 17 amino acids. In DNA, the CDR3 is TGTGCCAGCAGTTTAAGGTCGGGACTTTTGGGCAGGGAGCCCCAGCATTTT. Translated: CASSLRSGLLGREPQHF.

The V and J genes are TRBV28 and TRBJ2-7; TRBD2 matches at 10 bases. CDR1 and CDR2 (germline): MDHEN, SYDVKM. The V gene end was trimmed by 6 bases and the J gene end by 2 bases; junction bases not matched to a gene: 7. The CDR3 is 15 amino acids. The CDR3 reads CASSNSGRTTYEQYF. The CDR3 bases are TGTGCCAGCAGCAATAGCGGGAGGACTACCTACGAGCAGTACTTC. Variable domain in full (rest from reference TRBV28 and TRBJ2-7): DVKVTQSSRYLVKRTGEKVFLECVQDMDHENMFWYRQDPGLGLRLIYFSYDVKMKEKGDIPEGYSVSREKKERFSLILESASTNQTSMYLCASSNSGRTTYEQYFGPGTRLTVT.

This sequence joins TRBV20-1 and TRBJ1-2; 8 positions agree with TRBD1. Germline V gene sequence: CDR1 DFQATT, CDR2 SNEGSKA (reference sequence). The junction had 8 bases not matched to a gene; V was cut back by 3 bases and J by 5 bases. The CDR3 contains 14 residues. The CDR3 protein is CSASEGQGGYGYTF. DNA for the CDR3: TGCAGTGCTAGCGAAGGACAGGGTGGGTATGGCTACACCTTC.

The chain employs TRBV7-2 and TRBJ2-1, with 9 bases lining up with TRBD1. The CDR3 sequence is 14 residues long. Germline V CDR1 and CDR2: SGHTA, FQGNSA. With 5 bases clipped from V and 7 bases from J, the junction kept 6 bases outside the gene matches. The chain's CDR3 is CASSPGTGRNEQFF. CDR3 sequence (DNA): TGTGCCAGCAGCCCGGGGACAGGGAGGAATGAGCAGTTCTTC.

Of note for this clonotype: A read error is possible here, since a much larger clone lies one base away. This chain's CDR3 is CATSRDMGGLASDGQFF. DNA for the CDR3: TGTGCCACCAGCAGAGATATGGGGGGCCTAGCGTCCGATGGGCAGTTCTTC. The chain recombines TRBV15 with TRBJ2-1; D possibly matches TRBD1 or TRBD2 (6 bases each). This CDR3 has 17 residues. V was cut by 0 bases and J by 12 bases, with 24 bases left in between. Germline-derived CDR1 and CDR2 are LNHNV and YYDKDF (reference sequence).

V gene TRBV15 combines with J gene TRBJ1-5; D remains unclear. Trimming stripped 3 bases from V and 7 bases from J, with 13 bases between. This CDR3 has 14 residues. Germline values: CDR1 LNHNV, CDR2 YYDKDF (reference sequence). The CDR3 here is CATSSGQSDQPQHF. Written as DNA, the CDR3 is TGTGCCACCAGCAGCGGGCAGAGTGACCAGCCCCAGCATTTT.

The CDR3 sequence: CASSSALTGAGGYTF. CDR3 in DNA: TGTGCCAGCTCATCAGCGCTGACAGGGGCAGGTGGCTACACCTTC. The chain uses TRBV18 and TRBJ1-2; 8 nucleotides align to TRBD1. CDR3 length: 15 residues. Trimming cost V 5 bases and J 7 bases; bases outside gene matches: 12. Per germline, CDR1 KGHSH and CDR2 LQKENI.

V usage is TRBV7-6 and J usage is TRBJ2-1; 7 bases align to TRBD1. This CDR3 contains 17 residues. The germline V gene has CDR1 SGHVS and CDR2 FNYEAQ. V trimming: 0 bases; J trimming: 2 bases; junction bases outside the gene matches: 7. Written as DNA, the CDR3 is TGTGCCAGCAGCTTAGCCCTATCAGGGGGAACCTACAATGAGCAGTTCTTC. This codes for CASSLALSGGTYNEQFF.

CDR3 coding DNA: TGCAGCGCTTCGAGCGGCTTACACACAGATACGCAGTATTTT. This translates into CSASSGLHTDTQYF. V usage is TRBV29-1 and J usage is TRBJ2-3, with D perhaps matching TRBD2 (5 bases). Per germline, CDR1 SQVTM and CDR2 ANQGSEA. The length of the CDR3 is 14 residues. The ends were cut back, 7 bases at V and 2 bases at J, with 16 bases in the middle.

This clonotype appeared a few times. J is TRBJ2-1 and V is TRBV20-1; D gene ambiguous. This CDR3 comprises 11 residues. V shed 3 bases and J shed 5 bases, with 5 bases lying between them. The germline V gene encodes CDR1 DFQATT and CDR2 SNEGSKA (reference sequence). CDR3 sequence reads: CSARGNNEQFF. In nucleotides, the CDR3 is TGCAGTGCTAGGGGGAACAATGAGCAGTTCTTC.

This chain joins TRBV7-2 and TRBJ1-1; D might be TRBD1 (5 bases). The CDR3 consists of 16 residues. The germline V gene encodes CDR1 SGHTA and CDR2 FQGNSA. Trimming cost V 7 bases and J 6 bases, with 24 bases left between them. CDR3: CASILGRVSLNAEAFF. The CDR3 coding sequence is TGTGCCAGCATCCTGGGCAGGGTTTCCCTAAACGCTGAAGCTTTCTTT.

This clonotype has a handful of counts. V gene TRBV5-1 combines with J gene TRBJ2-1, with 8 positions matching TRBD2. The CDR3 runs 17 residues. The germline V gene has CDR1 SGHRS and CDR2 YFSETQ. V dropped 5 bases and J dropped 7; count of bases not matched to a gene: 17. The CDR3 bases are TGCGCCAGCAGACATGGACTCCTCGGAGGCGGGGGGAATGAGCAGTTCTTC. Its protein is CASRHGLLGGGGNEQFF.

The chain's CDR3 is CASSLRGRTGELFF. The CDR3, as DNA: TGTGCCAGCAGTTTACGCGGGAGGACCGGGGAGCTGTTTTTT. The chain uses TRBV12-3 or TRBV12-4 and TRBJ2-2, with TRBD2 matching over 8 bases. V was clipped by 2 bases and J by 5 bases; unmatched bases: 1. This CDR3 is built from 14 residues.

This chain links TRBV28 with TRBJ2-3; D is possibly TRBD2 (6 bases). The CDR3 is 15 residues long. Germline CDR1 reads MDHEN; CDR2 reads SYDVKM. V shed 1 base and J shed 2 bases, with 10 bases lying between them. The CDR3 nucleotides are TGTGCCAGCAGTTTATCCGCTAGCGTCACAGATACGCAGTATTTT. It specifies CASSLSASVTDTQYF.

V and J are TRBV6-2 or TRBV6-3 and TRBJ2-5, with D perhaps matching TRBD1 (5 bases). Per germline, CDR1 MNHEY and CDR2 SVGEGT. The V and J ends lost 4 bases and 4 bases respectively, with 10 bases between them. This CDR3 region has 13 residues. This CDR3 is CASSSFQGETQYF. CDR3 DNA: TGTGCCAGCAGTTCGTTTCAGGGAGAGACCCAGTACTTC.